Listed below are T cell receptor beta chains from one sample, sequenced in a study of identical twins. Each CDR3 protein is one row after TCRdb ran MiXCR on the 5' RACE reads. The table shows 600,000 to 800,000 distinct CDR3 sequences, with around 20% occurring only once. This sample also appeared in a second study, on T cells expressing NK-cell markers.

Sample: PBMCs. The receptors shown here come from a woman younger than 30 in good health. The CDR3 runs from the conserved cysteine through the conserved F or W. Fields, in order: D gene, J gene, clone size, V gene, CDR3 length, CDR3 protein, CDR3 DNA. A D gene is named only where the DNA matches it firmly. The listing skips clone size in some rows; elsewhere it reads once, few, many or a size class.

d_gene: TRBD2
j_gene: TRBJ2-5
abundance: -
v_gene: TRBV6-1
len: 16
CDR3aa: CASLSGGVRNRETQYF
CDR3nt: TGTGCCAGCTTATCCGGGGGGGTGAGAAACCGGGAGACCCAGTACTTC

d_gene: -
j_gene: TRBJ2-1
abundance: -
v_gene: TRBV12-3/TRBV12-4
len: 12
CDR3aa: CASRGQFNEQFF
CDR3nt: TGTGCCAGCAGAGGACAGTTCAATGAGCAGTTCTTC

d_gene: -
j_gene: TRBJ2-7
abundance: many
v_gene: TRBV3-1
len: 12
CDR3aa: CASSSTTAGQYF
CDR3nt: TGTGCCAGCAGCTCAACAACTGCCGGACAGTACTTC

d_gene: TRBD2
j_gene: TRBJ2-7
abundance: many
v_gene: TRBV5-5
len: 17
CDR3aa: CASSLGTSGRPYYEQYF
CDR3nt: TGTGCCAGCAGCTTGGGGACTAGCGGGAGGCCTTACTACGAGCAGTACTTC

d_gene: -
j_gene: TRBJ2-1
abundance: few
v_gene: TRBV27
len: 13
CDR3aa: CASSLLDRHEQFF
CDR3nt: TGTGCCAGCAGTTTATTAGACCGACATGAGCAGTTCTTC

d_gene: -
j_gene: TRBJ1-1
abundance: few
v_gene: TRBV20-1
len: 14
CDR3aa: CSAGLVRQNTEAFF
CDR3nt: TGCAGTGCTGGCCTGGTTAGACAGAACACTGAAGCTTTCTTT

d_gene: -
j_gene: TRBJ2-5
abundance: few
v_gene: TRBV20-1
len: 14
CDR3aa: CSASFGGPRETQYF
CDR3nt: TGCAGTGCTTCCTTCGGCGGGCCTCGGGAGACCCAGTACTTC

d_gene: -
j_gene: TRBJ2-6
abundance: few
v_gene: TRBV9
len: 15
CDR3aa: CASSVGGYGANVLTF
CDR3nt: TGTGCCAGCAGCGTAGGGGGGTATGGGGCCAACGTCCTGACTTTC

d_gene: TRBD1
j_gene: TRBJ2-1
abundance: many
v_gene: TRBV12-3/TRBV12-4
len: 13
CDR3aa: CAIKTGVYNEQFF
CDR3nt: TGTGCCATCAAGACAGGGGTCTACAATGAGCAGTTCTTC

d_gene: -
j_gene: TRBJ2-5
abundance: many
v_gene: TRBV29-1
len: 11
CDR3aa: CSVSRGETQYF
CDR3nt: TGCAGCGTTTCCAGGGGAGAGACCCAGTACTTC

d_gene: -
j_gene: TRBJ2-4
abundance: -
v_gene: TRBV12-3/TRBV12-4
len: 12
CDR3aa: CASSLRRNIQYF
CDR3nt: TGTGCCAGCAGTCTTAGAAGAAACATTCAGTACTTC

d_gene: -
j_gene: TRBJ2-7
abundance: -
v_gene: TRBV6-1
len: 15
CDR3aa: CASSVTLVEAYEQYF
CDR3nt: TGTGCCAGCTCGGTGACGTTGGTAGAAGCCTACGAGCAGTACTTC

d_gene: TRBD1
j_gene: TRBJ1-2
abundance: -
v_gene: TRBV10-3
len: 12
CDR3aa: CAISGTGTGYTF
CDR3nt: TGTGCCATCAGCGGGACAGGGACTGGCTACACCTTC

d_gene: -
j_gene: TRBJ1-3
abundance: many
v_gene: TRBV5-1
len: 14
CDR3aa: CASSLDPAGNTIYF
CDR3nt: TGCGCCAGCAGCTTGGACCCCGCTGGAAACACCATATATTTT

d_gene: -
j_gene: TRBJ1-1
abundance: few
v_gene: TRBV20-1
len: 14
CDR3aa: CSARDRTAGTEAFF
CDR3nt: TGCAGTGCTAGAGACCGGACAGCAGGCACTGAAGCTTTCTTT

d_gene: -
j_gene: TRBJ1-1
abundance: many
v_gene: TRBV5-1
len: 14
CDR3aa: CASSIDNMNTEAFF
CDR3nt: TGCGCCAGCAGCATTGACAATATGAACACTGAAGCTTTCTTT

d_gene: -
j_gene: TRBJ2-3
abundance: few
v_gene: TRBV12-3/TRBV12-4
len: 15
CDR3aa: CATPEGGGGADTQYF
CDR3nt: TGTGCCACACCGGAGGGTGGGGGGGGCGCAGATACGCAGTATTTT

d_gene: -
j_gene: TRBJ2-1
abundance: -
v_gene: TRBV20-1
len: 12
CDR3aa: CSATWGPTEQFF
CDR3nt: TGCAGTGCTACCTGGGGGCCGACTGAGCAGTTCTTC

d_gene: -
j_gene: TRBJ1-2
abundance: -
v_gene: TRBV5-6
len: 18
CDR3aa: CASSNRRDVFERNYGYTF
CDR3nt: TGTGCCAGCAGCAACAGGAGGGACGTATTTGAGAGAAACTATGGCTACACCTTC

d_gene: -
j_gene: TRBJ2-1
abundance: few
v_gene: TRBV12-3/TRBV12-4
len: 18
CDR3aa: CASSLGPSASNSYNEQFF
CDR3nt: TGTGCCAGCAGTTTAGGCCCTTCAGCGTCAAACTCCTACAATGAGCAGTTCTTC

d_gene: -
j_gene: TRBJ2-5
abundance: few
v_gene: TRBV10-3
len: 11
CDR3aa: CAAGPSETQYF
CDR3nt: TGTGCCGCGGGGCCGTCGGAGACCCAGTACTTC

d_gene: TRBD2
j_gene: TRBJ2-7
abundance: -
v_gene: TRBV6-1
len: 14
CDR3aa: CASSGLAVSREQYF
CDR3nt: TGTGCCAGCAGCGGACTAGCGGTTTCCCGCGAGCAGTACTTC

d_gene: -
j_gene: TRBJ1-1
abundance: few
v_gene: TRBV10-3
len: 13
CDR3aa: CATSGEIDTEAFF
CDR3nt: TGTGCCACATCAGGGGAGATTGACACTGAAGCTTTCTTT

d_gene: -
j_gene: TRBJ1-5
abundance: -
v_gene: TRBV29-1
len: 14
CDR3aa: CSVVIGGGGQPQHF
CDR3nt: TGCAGCGTTGTCATAGGAGGGGGTGGACAGCCCCAGCATTTT

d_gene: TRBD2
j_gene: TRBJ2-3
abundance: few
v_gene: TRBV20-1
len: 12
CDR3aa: CSAGTSGNTQYF
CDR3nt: TGCAGTGCCGGGACTAGCGGTAATACGCAGTATTTT

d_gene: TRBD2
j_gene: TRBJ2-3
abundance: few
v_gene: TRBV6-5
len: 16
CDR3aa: CASSYLGGGSTDTQYF
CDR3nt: TGTGCCAGCAGTTACTTGGGGGGGGGAAGCACAGATACGCAGTATTTT

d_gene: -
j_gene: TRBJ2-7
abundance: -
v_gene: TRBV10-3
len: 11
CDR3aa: CAISREYEQYF
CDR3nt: TGTGCCATCAGTCGAGAATACGAGCAGTACTTC

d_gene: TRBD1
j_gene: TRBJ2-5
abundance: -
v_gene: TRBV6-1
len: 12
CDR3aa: CASSATGGTQYF
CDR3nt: TGTGCCAGCAGTGCGACAGGGGGGACCCAGTACTTC

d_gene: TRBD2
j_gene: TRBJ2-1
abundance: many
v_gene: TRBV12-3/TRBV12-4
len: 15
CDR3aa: CASSPGLAGAREQFF
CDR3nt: TGTGCCAGCAGTCCAGGACTAGCGGGGGCGAGGGAGCAGTTCTTC

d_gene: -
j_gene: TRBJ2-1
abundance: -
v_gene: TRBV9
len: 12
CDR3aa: CASSVSSDEQFF
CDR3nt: TGTGCCAGCAGCGTGAGTTCCGATGAGCAGTTCTTC

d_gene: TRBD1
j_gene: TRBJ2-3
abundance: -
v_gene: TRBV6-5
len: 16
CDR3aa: CASRYGTAASTDTQYF
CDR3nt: TGTGCCAGCAGATACGGGACAGCCGCTAGCACAGATACGCAGTATTTT

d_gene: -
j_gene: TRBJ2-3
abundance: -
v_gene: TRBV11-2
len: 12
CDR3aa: CASSHMGDTQYF
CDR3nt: TGTGCCAGCAGCCACATGGGAGATACGCAGTATTTT

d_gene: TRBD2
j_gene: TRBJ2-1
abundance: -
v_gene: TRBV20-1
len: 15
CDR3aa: CSAPARSGGNNEQFF
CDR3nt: TGCAGTGCTCCCGCCCGGAGCGGGGGAAACAATGAGCAGTTCTTC

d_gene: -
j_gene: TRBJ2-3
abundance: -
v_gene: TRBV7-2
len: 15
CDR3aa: CASSLRGPRADTQYF
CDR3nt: TGTGCCAGCAGCTTACGAGGTCCTCGGGCAGATACGCAGTATTTT

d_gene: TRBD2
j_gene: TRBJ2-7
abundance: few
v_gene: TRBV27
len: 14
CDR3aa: CASSFASGGVEQYF
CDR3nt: TGTGCCAGCAGTTTTGCTAGCGGGGGAGTGGAGCAGTACTTC

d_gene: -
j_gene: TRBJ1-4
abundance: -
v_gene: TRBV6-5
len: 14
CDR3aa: CASSYVEGDEKLFF
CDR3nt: TGTGCCAGCAGTTATGTGGAGGGTGATGAAAAACTGTTTTTT

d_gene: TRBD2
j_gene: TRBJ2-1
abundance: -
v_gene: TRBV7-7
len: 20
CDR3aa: CASSLPPSGSPMSSYNEQFF
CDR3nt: TGTGCCAGCAGCCTGCCTCCTAGCGGGAGTCCCATGAGCTCCTACAATGAGCAGTTCTTC

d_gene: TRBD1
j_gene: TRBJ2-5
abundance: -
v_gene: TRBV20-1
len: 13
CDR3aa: CSAVTGSQETQYF
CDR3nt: TGCAGTGCCGTGACAGGGAGCCAAGAGACCCAGTACTTC

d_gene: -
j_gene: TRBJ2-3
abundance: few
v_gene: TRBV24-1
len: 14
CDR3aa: CATSARGGADTQYF
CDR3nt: TGTGCCACCAGTGCCAGGGGGGGAGCAGATACGCAGTATTTT

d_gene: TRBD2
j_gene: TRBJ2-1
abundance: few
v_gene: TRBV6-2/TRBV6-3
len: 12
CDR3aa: CASSHLAGILFF
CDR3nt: TGTGCCAGCAGTCATCTAGCGGGAATTCTGTTCTTC